Described below is a single T cell receptor beta chain sequence and its context. The CDR3 covers 13 residues. V dropped 4 bases and J dropped 3 bases, with 10 bases sitting between them. Germline CDR1 is SGHTA and CDR2 is FQGNSA. Genomic DNA served as template for TCR beta VDJ and CDR3 profiling. MiXCR was run by TCRdb on the reads, yielding one entry per CDR3 protein. The sample holds approximately 150,000 distinct CDR3 sequences, less than 60% seen once. This sample is drawn from a study of CD8+CD57+ T cells in acquired aplastic anemia. Sequenced patients had shown CD8+CD57+ cell expansion by flow cytometry.

The TCR was taken from a human donor with aplastic anemia. The rearrangement links TRBV7-2 to TRBJ2-7, with D perhaps assigned TRBD1 or TRBD2 (5 bases each). The specimen was sorted CD4+, CD8+, or CD8+CD57+ T cells (not recorded which) from PBMCs. The DNA for the CDR3 is TGTGCCAGCAGCTCGGGGCGCCTCTACGAGCAGTACTTC. Translated: CASSSGRLYEQYF.